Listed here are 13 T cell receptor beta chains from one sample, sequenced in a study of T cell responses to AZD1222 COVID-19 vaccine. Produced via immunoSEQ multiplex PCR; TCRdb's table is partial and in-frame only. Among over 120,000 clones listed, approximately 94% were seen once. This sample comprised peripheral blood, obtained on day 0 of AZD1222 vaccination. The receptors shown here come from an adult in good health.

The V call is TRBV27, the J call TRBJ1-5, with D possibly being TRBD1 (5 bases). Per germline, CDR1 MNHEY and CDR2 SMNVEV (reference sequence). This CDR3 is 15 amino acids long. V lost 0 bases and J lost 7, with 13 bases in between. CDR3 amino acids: CASSLSAQGAQPQHF. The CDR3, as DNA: TGTGCCAGCAGTTTATCAGCGCAGGGAGCCCAGCCCCAGCATTTT.

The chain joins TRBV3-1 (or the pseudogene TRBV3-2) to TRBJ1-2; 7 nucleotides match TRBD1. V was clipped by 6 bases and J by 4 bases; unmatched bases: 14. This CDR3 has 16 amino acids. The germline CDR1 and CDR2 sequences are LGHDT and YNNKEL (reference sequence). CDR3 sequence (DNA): TGTGCCAGCAGTCCTTCTCGACAGGGTACAGGCTATGGCTACACCTTC. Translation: CASSPSRQGTGYGYTF.

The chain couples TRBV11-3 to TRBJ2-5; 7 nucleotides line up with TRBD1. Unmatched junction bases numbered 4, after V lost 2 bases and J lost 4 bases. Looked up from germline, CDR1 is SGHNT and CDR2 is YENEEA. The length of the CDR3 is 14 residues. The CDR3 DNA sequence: TGTGCCAGCAGCTTAATGGGACAGCGAGAGACCCAGTACTTC. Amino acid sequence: CASSLMGQRETQYF.

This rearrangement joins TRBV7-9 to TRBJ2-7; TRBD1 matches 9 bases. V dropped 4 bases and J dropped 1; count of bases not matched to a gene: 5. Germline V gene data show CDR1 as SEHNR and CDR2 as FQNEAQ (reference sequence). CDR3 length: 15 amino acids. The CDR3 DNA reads TGTGCCAGCAGCTACTCCGGGACAGGGTCCTACGAGCAGTACTTC. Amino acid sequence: CASSYSGTGSYEQYF. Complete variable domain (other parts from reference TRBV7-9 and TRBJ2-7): DTGVSQNPRHKITKRGQNVTFRCDPISEHNRLYWYRQTLGQGPEFLTYFQNEAQLEKSRLLSDRFSAERPKGSFSTLEIQRTEQGDSAMYLCASSYSGTGSYEQYFGPGTRLTVT.

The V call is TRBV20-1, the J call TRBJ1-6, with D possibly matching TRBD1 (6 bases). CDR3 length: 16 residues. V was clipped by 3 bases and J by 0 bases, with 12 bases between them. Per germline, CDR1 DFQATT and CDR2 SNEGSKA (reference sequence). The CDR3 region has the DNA TGCAGTGCTAGTCGCACAGGGAGCTCCTATAATTCACCCCTCCACTTT. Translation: CSASRTGSSYNSPLHF.

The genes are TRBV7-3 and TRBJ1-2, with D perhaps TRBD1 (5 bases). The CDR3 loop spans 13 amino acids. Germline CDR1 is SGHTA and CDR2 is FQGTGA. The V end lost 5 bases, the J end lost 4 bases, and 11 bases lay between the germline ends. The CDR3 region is CASSPDRSYGYTF. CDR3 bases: TGTGCCAGCAGCCCAGACAGATCCTATGGCTACACCTTC.

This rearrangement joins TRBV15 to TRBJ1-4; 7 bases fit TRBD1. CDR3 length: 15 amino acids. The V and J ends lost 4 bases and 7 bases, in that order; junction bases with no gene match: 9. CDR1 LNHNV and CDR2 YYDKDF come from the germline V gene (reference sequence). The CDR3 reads CATSTHRGFGEKLFF. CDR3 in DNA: TGTGCCACCAGCACCCACAGGGGTTTCGGTGAAAAACTGTTTTTT. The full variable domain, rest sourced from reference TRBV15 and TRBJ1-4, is DAMVIQNPRYQVTQFGKPVTLSCSQTLNHNVMYWYQQKSSQAPKLLFHYYDKDFNNEADTPDNFQSRRPNTSFCFLDIRSPGLGDTAMYLCATSTHRGFGEKLFFGSGTQLSVL.

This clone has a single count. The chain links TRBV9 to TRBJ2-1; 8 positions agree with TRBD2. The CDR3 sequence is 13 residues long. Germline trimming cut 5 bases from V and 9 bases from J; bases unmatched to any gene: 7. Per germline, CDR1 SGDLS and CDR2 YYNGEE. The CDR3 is CASSGAGDSEQFF. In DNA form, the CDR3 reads TGTGCCAGCAGTGGAGCGGGGGATTCTGAGCAGTTCTTC.

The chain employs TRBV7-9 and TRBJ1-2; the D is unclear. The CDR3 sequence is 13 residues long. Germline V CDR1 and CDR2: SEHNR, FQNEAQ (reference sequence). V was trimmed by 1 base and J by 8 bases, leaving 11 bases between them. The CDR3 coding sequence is TGTGCCAGCAGCTTAGGGTGGGGAGACGGCTACACCTTC. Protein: CASSLGWGDGYTF.

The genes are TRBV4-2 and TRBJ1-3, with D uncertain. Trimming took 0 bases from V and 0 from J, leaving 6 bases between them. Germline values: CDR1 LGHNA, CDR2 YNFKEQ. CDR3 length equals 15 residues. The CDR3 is CASSQDRNSGNTIYF. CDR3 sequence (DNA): TGTGCCAGCAGCCAAGATCGGAACTCTGGAAACACCATATATTTT.

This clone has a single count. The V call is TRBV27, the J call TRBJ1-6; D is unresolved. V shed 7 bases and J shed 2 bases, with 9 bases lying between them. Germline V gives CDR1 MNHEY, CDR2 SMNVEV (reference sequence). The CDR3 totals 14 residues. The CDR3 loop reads CASKEVPYNSPLHF. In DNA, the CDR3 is TGTGCCAGCAAGGAGGTTCCCTATAATTCACCCCTCCACTTT.

The chain's CDR3 is CASSSMVPQETQYF. The CDR3 nucleotides are TGCGCCAGCAGCTCGATGGTCCCTCAAGAGACCCAGTACTTC. The rearrangement joins TRBV5-1 to TRBJ2-5; D not certain. The CDR3 totals 14 residues. Germline CDR1 SGHRS, CDR2 YFSETQ. Trimming pared 3 bases from V and 2 bases from J, leaving 11 bases between.

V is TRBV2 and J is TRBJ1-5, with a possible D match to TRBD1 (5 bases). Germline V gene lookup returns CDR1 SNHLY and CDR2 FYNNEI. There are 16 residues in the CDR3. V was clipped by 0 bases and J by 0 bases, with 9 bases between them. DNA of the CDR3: TGTGCCAGCAGTGAAGCGCCGGGGGATAGCAATCAGCCCCAGCATTTT. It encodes CASSEAPGDSNQPQHF.